These 7 T cell receptor beta chains were all obtained from the same sample, sequenced in a study of a mutant IDH1 vaccine in newly diagnosed glioma. Regarding time point: week 35, safety follow-up. Every vaccine dose comprised 300 ug of mutant IDH1 20-mer peptide plus topical imiquimod. These receptors' targets are unknown. Assay used: immunoSEQ multiplex PCR; TCRdb lists only in-frame clones, some missing. The sample shows tens of thousands of clones, around 76% of them seen only once. Specimen: PBMCs, collected from a glioma patient whose treatment included an IDH1 peptide vaccine. The receptors stem from a man aged 50-60 years with glioma.

V is TRBV7-9 and J is TRBJ1-4; TRBD1 aligns across 7 bases. This CDR3 has 15 residues. The V gene end was trimmed by 3 bases and the J gene end by 3 bases; junction bases not matched to a gene: 4. Looked up from germline, CDR1 is SEHNR and CDR2 is FQNEAQ (reference sequence). In DNA, the CDR3 is TGTGCCAGCAGCTTGTCGACAGGGCCTAATGAAAAACTGTTTTTT. Encoded protein: CASSLSTGPNEKLFF.

This clone was observed a few times. The CDR3 coding sequence is TGTGCCAGCAGCCAAGAGTGGACTCCTTCCTACGAGCAGTACTTC. Translating it yields CASSQEWTPSYEQYF. V gene TRBV4-2 combines with J gene TRBJ2-7, with D possibly matching TRBD2 (5 bases). The germline gives CDR1 LGHNA, CDR2 YNFKEQ. With 0 bases removed from V and 1 base from J, the gap between germline ends came to 10 bases. The CDR3 consists of 15 residues.

The J gene is TRBJ2-7, the V gene TRBV9; D unclear. The V gene lost 0 bases and the J gene lost 0 bases, with 4 bases spanning the gap. Germline CDR1 is SGDLS and CDR2 is YYNGEE. This CDR3 has 13 amino acids. Here the CDR3 reads CASSVDSSYEQYF. In DNA, the CDR3 is TGTGCCAGCAGCGTAGACAGCTCCTACGAGCAGTACTTC.

V is TRBV5-8 and J is TRBJ2-2; D is undetermined. CDR1 and CDR2 (germline): SGHTS, YDEGEE. CDR3 length: 15 amino acids. V was clipped by 0 bases and J by 4 bases, with 10 bases between them. As DNA, the CDR3 is TGTGCCAGCAGCTTGGGTCTGTTGGGCACCGGGGAGCTGTTTTTT. It translates to CASSLGLLGTGELFF.

The V gene is TRBV19, the J gene TRBJ1-5; D ambiguous. Germline assignment: CDR1 LNHDA and CDR2 SQIVND (reference sequence). This CDR3 has 14 residues. Trimming took 10 bases from V and 0 from J, leaving 13 bases between them. The chain's CDR3 is CATDGEVSNQPQHF. As DNA, the CDR3 is TGTGCCACAGACGGCGAGGTTAGCAATCAGCCCCAGCATTTT.

The J gene is TRBJ2-5, the V gene TRBV16; D could derive from TRBD1 or TRBD2 (5 bases each). The CDR3 consists of 14 residues. V was shortened by 0 bases and J by 4 bases, with 9 bases between the two germline ends. Germline V gene sequence: CDR1 KGHSY, CDR2 FQNENV. CDR3 protein: CASSQSQGAETQYF. Written as DNA, the CDR3 is TGTGCCAGCAGCCAATCTCAGGGAGCAGAGACCCAGTACTTC.

In its sample, this clone was seen once. The rearrangement uses TRBV5-6 and TRBJ1-2, with D unresolved. The germline V gene has CDR1 SGHDT and CDR2 YYEEEE. This CDR3 has 14 residues. Trimming took off 1 base at V and 2 bases at J, with 9 bases between the two ends. CDR3 residues: CASSLWWGNYGYTF. In nucleotides, the CDR3 is TGTGCCAGCAGCTTGTGGTGGGGAAACTATGGCTACACCTTC.